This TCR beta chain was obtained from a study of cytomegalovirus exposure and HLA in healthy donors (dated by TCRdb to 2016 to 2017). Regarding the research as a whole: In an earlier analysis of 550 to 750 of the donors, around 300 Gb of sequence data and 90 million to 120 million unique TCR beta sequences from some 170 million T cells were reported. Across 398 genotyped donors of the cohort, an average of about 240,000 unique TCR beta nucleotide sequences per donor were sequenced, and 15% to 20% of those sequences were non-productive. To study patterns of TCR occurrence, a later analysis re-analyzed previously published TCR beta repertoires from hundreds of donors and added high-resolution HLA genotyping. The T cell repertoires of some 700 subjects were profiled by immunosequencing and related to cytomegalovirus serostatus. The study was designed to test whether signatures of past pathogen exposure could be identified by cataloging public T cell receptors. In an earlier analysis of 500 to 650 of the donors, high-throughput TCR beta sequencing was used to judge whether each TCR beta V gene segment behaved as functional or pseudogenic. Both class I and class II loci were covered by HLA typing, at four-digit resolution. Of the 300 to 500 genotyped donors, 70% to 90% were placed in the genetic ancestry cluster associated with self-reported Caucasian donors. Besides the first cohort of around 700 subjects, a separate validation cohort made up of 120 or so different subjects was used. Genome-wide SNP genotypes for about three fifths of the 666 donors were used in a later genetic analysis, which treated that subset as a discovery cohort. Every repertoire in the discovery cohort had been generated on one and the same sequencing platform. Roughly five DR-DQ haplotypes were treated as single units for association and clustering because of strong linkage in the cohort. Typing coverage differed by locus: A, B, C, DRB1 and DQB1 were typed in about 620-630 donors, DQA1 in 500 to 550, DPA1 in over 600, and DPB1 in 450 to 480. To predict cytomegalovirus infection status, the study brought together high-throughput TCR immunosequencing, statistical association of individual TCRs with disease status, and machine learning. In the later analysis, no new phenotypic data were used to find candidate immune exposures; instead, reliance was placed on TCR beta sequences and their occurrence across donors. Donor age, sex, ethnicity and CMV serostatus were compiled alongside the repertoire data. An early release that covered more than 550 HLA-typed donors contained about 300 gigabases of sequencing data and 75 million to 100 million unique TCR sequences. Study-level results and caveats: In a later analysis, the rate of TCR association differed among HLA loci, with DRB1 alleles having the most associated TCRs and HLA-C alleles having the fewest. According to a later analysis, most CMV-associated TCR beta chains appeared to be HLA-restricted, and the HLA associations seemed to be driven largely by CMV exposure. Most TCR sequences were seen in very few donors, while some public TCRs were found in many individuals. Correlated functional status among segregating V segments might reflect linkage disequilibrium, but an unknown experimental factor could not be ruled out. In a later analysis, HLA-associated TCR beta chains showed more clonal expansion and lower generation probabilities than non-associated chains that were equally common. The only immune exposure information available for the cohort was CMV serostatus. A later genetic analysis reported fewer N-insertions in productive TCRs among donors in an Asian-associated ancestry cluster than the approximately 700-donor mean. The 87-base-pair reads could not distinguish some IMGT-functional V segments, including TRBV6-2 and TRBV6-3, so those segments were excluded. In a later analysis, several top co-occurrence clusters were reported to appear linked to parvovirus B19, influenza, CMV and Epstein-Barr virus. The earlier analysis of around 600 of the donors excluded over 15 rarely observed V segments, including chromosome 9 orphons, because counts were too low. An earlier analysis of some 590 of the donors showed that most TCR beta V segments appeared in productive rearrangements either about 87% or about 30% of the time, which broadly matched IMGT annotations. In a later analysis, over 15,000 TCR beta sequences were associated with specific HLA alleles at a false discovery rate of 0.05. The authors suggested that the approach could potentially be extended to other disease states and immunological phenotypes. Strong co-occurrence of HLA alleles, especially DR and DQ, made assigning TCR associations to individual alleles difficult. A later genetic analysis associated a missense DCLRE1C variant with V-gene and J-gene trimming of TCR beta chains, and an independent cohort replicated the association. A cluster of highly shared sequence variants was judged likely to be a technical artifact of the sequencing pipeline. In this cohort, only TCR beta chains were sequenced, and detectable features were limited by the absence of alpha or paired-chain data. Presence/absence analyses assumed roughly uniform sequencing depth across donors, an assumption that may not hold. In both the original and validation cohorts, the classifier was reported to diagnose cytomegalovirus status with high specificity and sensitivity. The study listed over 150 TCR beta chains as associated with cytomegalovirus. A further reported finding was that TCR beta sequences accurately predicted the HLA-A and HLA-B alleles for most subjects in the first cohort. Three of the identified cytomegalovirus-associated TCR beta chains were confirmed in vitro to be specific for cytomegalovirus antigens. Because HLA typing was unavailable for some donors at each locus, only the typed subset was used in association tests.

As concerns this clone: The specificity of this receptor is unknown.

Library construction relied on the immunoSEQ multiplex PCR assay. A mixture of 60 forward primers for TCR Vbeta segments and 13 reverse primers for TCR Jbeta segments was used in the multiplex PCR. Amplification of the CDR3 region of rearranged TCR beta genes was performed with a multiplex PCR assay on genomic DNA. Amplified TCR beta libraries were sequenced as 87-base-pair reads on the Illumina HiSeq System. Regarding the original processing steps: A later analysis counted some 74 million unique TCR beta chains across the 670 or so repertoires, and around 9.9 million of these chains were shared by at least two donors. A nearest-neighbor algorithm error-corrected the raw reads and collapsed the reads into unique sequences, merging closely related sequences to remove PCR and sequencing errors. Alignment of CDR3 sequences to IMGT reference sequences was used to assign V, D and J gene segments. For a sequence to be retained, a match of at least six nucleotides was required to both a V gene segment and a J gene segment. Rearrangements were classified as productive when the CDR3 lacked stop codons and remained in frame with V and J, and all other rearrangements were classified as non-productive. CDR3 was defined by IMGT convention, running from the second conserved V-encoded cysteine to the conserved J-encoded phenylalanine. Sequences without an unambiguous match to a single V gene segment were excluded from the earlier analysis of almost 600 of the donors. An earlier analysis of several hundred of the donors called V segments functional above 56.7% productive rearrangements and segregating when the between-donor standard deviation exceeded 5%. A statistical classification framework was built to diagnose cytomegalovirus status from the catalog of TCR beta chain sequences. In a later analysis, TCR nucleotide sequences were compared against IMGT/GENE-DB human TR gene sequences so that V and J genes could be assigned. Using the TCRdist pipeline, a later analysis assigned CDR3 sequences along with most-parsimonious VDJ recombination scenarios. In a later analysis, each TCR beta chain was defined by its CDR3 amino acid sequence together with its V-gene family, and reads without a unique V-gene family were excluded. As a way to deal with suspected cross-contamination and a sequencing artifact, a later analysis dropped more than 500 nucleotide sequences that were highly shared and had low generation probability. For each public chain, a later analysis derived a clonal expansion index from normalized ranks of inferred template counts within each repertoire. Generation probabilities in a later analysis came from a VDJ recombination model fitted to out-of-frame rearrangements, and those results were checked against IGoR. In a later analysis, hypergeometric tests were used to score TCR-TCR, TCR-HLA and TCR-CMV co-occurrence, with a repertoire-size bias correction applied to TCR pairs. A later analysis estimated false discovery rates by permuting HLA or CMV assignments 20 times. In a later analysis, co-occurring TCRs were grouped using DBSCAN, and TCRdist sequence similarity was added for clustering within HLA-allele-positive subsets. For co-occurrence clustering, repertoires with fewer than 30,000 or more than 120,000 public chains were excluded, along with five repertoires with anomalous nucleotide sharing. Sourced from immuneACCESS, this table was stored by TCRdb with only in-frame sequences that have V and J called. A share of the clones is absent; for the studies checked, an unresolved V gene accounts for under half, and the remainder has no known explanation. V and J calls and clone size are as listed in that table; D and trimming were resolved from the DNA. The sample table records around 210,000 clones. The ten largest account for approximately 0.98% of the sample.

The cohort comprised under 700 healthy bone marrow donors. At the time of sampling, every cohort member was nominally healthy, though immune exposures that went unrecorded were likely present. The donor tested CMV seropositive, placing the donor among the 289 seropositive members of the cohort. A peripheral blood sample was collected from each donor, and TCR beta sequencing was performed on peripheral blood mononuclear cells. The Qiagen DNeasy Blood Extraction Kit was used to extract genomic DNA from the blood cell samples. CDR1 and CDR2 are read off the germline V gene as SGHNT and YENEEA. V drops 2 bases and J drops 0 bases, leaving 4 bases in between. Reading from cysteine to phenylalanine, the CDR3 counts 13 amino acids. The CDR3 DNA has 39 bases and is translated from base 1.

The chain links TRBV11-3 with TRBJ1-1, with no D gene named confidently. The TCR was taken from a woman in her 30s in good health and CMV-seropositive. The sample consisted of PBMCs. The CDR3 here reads CASSLSVNTEAFF. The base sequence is TGTGCCAGCAGCTTATCTGTGAACACTGAAGCTTTCTTT.